This T cell receptor beta chain was captured in a study of T cells in Graves' hyperthyroidism and ophthalmopathy. At the level of the study: Sampling of peripheral blood happened at initial diagnosis, prior to any treatment.

Germline CDR1 is MNHEY and CDR2 is SVGAGI. V was trimmed by 5 bases and J by 1 base, leaving 14 bases between them. The CDR3 has 15 amino acids. For this clonotype: The antigen is undetermined.

TCR beta CDR3 sequences were amplified from RNA transcripts. First-round RT-PCR targeting the TCR CDR3 was performed with the HTBI primer set. MiXCR was run by TCRdb on the multiplex PCR reads, yielding one entry per CDR3 protein. Among about 680,000 distinct CDR3 sequences listed, 35% were seen once. Findings and caveats of the study: A model of 13 V-J features distinguished ophthalmopathy from stable hyperthyroidism.

V and J are TRBV6-5 and TRBJ1-1, with D perhaps TRBD1 (5 bases). Sequencing input: blood. This TCR derives from a woman in her forties with Graves' hyperthyroidism. CDR3 DNA sequence: TGTGCCAGCAGTGAAAGGCAGGGTTGGAACACTGAAGCTTTCTTT. This sequence encodes CASSERQGWNTEAFF.